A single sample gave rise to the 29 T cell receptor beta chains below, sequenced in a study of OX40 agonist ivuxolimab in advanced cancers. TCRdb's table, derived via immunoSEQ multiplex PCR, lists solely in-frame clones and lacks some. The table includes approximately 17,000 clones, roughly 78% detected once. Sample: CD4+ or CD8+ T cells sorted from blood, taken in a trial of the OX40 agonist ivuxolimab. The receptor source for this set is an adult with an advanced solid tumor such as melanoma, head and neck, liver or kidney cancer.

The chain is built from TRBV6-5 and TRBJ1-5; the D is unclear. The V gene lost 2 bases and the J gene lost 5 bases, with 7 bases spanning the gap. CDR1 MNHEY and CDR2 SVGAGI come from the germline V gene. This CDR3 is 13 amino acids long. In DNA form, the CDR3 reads TGTGCCAGCAGTTACGGGCGATATCAGCCCCAGCATTTT. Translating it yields CASSYGRYQPQHF.

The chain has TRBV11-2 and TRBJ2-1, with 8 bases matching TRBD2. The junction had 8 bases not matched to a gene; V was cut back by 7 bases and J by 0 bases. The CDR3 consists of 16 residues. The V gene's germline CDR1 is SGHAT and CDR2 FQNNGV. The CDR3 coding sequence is TGTGCCAGCACCCCTAGCGGGCCCAGCTCCTACAATGAGCAGTTCTTC. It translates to CASTPSGPSSYNEQFF.

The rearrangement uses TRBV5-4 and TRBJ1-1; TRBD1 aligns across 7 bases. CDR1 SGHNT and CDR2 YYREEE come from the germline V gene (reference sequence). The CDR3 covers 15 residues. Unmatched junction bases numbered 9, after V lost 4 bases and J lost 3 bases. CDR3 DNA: TGTGCCAGCAGCGTACGACAGGGAGTGGACACTGAAGCTTTCTTT. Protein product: CASSVRQGVDTEAFF.

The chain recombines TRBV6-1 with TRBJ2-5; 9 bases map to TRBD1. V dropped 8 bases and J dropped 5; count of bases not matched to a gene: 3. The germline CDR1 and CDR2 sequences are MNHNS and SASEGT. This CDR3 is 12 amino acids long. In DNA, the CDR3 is TGTGCCAGCGCCGGACAGGGGGAGACCCAGTACTTC. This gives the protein CASAGQGETQYF.

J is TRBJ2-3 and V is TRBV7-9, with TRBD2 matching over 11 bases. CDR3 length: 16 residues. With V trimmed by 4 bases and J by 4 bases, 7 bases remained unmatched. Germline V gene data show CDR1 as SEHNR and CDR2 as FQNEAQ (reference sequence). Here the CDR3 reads CASSSVLAGGADTQYF. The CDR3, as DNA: TGTGCCAGCAGCTCGGTTCTAGCGGGAGGAGCAGATACGCAGTATTTT. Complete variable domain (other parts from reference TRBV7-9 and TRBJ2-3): DTGVSQNPRHKITKRGQNVTFRCDPISEHNRLYWYRQTLGQGPEFLTYFQNEAQLEKSRLLSDRFSAERPKGSFSTLEIQRTEQGDSAMYLCASSSVLAGGADTQYFGPGTRLTVL.

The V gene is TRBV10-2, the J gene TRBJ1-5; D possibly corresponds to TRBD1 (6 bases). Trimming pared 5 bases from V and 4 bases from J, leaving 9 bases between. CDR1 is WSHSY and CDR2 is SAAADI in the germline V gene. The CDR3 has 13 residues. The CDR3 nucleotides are TGCGCCAGCAGTCTGCAGGGGAATCAGCCCCAGCATTTT. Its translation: CASSLQGNQPQHF.

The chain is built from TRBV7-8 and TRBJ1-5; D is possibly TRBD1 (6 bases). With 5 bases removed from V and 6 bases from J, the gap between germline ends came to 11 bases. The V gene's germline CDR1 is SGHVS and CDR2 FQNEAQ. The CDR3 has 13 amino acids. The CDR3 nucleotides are TGTGCCAGCAGCATTGACAGGTTTCAGCCCCAGCATTTT. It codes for CASSIDRFQPQHF.

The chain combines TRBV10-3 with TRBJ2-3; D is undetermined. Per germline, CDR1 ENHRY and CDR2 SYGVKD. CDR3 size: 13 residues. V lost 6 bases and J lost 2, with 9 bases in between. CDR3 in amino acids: CAIRSTTTDTQYF. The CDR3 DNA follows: TGTGCCATCAGATCGACAACCACAGATACGCAGTATTTT.

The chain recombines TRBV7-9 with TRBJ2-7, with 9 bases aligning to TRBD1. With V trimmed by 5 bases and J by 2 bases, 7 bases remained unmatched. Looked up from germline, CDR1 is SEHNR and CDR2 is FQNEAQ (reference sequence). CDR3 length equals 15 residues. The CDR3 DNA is TGTGCCAGCAGCCACCGGGACAGGGACCCCTACGAGCAGTACTTC. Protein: CASSHRDRDPYEQYF.

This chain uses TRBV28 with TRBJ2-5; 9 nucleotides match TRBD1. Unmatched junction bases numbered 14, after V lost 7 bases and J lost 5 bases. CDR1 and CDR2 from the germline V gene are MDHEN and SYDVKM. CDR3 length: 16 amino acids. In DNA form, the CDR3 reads TGTGCCAGCACCTCCTTCCGGGACAGGGTAAGGGAGACCCAGTACTTC. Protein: CASTSFRDRVRETQYF.

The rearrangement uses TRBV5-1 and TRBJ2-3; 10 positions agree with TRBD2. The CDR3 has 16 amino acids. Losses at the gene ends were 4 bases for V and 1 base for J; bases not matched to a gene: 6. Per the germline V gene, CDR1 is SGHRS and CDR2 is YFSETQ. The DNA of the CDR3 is TGCGCCAGCAGCACCTTAGCGGGAGGCGGCACAGATACGCAGTATTTT. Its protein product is CASSTLAGGGTDTQYF.

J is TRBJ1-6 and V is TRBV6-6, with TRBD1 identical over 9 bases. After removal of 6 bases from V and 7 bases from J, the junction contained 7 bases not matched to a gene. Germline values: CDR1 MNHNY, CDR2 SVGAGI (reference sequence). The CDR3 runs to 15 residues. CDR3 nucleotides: TGTGCCAGCAGCTCGGGACAGGGTGAAAATTCACCCCTCCACTTT. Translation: CASSSGQGENSPLHF.

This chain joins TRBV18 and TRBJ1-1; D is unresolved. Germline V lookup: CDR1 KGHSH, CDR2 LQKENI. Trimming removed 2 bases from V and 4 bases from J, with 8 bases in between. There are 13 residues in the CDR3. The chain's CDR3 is CASSPSVITEAFF. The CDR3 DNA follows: TGTGCCAGCTCACCAAGTGTGATCACTGAAGCTTTCTTT.

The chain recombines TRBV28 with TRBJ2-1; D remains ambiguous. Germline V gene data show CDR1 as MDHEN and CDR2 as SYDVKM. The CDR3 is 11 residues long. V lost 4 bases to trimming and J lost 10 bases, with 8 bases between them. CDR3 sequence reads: CASSSTFEQFF. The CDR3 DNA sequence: TGTGCCAGCAGTTCCACTTTCGAGCAGTTCTTC.

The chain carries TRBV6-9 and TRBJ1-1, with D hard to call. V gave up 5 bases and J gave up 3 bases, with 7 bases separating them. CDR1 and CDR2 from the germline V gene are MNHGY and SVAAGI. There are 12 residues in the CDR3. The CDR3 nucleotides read TGTGCCAGCAGTGACCCTTACACTGAAGCTTTCTTT. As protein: CASSDPYTEAFF.

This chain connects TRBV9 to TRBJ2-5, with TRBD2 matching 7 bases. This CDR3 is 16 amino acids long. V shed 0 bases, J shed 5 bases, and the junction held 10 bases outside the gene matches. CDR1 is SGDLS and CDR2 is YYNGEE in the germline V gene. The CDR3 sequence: CASSVGGGQGKETQYF. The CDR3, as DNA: TGTGCCAGCAGCGTAGGGGGAGGGCAGGGTAAGGAGACCCAGTACTTC.

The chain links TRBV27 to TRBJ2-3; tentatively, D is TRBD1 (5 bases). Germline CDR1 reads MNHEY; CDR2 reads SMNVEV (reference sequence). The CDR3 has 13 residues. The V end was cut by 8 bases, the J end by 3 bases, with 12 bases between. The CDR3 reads CASQFAGTDTQYF. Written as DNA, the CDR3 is TGTGCCAGCCAATTCGCAGGGACAGATACGCAGTATTTT.

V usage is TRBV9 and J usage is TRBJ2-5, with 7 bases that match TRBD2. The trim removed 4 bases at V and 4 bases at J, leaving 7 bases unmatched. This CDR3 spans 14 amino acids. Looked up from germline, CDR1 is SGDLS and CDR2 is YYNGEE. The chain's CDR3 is CASSPEGGGETQYF. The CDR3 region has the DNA TGTGCCAGCAGCCCTGAAGGCGGGGGAGAGACCCAGTACTTC.

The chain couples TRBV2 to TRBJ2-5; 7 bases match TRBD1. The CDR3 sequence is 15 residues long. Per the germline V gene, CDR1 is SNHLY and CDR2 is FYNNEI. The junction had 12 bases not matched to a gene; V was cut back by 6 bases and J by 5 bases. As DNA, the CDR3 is TGTGCCAGCAGAGAGCACAGGGGATCCCAGGAGACCCAGTACTTC. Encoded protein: CASREHRGSQETQYF.

CDR3 nucleotides: TGTGCCAGCAGCCCCAGGGCCAATAGCAATCAGCCCCAGCATTTT. This sequence encodes CASSPRANSNQPQHF. The genes are TRBV7-2 and TRBJ1-5; perhaps TRBD1 as D (5 bases). Germline CDR1 is SGHTA and CDR2 is FQGNSA. The CDR3 has 15 residues. V lost 5 bases and J 0 bases, leaving 11 bases between the germline ends.

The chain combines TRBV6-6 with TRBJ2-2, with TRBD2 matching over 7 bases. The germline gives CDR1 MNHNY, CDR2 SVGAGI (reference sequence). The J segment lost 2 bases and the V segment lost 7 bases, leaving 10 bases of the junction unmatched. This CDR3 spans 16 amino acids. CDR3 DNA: TGTGCCAGCACCGTTACGGGAGCGGGAAACACCGGGGAGCTGTTTTTT. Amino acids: CASTVTGAGNTGELFF.

As DNA, the CDR3 is TGTGCCACCAGCAGATCCCAGGATAGCAATCAGCCCCAGCATTTT. Translation: CATSRSQDSNQPQHF. V usage is TRBV15 and J usage is TRBJ1-5, with D unclear. V dropped 2 bases and J dropped 0 bases, with 8 bases sitting between them. CDR3 length equals 15 residues. Germline V gene lookup returns CDR1 LNHNV and CDR2 YYDKDF (reference sequence).

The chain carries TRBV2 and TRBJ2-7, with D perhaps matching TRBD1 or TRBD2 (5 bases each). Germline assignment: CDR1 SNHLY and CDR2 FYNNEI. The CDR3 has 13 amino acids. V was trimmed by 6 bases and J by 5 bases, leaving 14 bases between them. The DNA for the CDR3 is TGTGCCAGCAGGGGGCGAGGGAGCAACGAGCAGTACTTC. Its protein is CASRGRGSNEQYF.

As DNA, the CDR3 is TGTGCCAGCCCTAAAAGGGCACCACCATACCCCTACGAGCAGTACTTC. Encoded protein: CASPKRAPPYPYEQYF. The J gene is TRBJ2-7, the V gene TRBV21-1. TRBV21-1 is a pseudogene segment. This CDR3 is built from 16 residues.

This chain's CDR3 is CASSYRTLAGGGTGELFF. The CDR3 DNA reads TGTGCCAGCAGTTACCGGACCCTAGCGGGAGGAGGCACCGGGGAGCTGTTTTTT. V is TRBV9 and J is TRBJ2-2; 11 nucleotides match TRBD2. Germline CDR1 is SGDLS and CDR2 is YYNGEE. This CDR3 region has 18 residues. V lost 5 bases to trimming and J lost 4 bases; unmatched junction nucleotides: 13.

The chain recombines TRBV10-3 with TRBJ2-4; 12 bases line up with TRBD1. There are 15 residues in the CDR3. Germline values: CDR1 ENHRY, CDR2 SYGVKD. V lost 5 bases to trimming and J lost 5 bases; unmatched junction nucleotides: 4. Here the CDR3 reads CAISSGQGAQNIQYF. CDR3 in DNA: TGTGCCATCAGTTCGGGACAGGGGGCACAAAACATTCAGTACTTC.

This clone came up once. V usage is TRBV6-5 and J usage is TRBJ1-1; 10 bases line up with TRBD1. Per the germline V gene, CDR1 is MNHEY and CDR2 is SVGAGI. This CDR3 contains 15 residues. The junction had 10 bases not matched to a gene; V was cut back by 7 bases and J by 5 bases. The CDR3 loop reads CASTFSGQGETEAFF. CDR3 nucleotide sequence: TGTGCCAGCACCTTCTCCGGACAGGGGGAGACTGAAGCTTTCTTT.

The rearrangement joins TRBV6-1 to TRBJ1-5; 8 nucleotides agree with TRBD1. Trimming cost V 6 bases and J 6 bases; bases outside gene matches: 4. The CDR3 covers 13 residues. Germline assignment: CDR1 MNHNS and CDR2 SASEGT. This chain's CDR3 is CASRGDRGQPQHF. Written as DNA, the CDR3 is TGTGCCAGCAGGGGAGACAGGGGTCAGCCCCAGCATTTT.

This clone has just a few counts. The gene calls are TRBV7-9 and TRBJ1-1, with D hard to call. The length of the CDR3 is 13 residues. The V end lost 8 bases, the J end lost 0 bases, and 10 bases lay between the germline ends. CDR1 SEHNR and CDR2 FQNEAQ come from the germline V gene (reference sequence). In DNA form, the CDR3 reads TGTGCCAGCTCGGCCAATATGAACACTGAAGCTTTCTTT. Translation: CASSANMNTEAFF.